These 30 T cell receptor beta chains came from one sample sequenced in a study of vaccination and CD4 T cells after COVID-19. Regarding treatment: 10-day PBMC culture with coronavirus spike peptide pools or control peptides (ViraFEST assay). Sequenced with the Oncomine TCR Beta short-read assay was DNA taken from cultured CD4+ T cells. TCRdb called the PCR reads again in MiXCR, with one record for every CDR3 protein. The sample carries 7,500 to 10,000 distinct CDR3 sequences, about 50% recorded once. No antigen has been assigned to these receptors. Sample: CD4+ T cells from blood, cultured in vitro. The receptor source for this set is a human donor who had recovered from COVID-19.

In this sample, this clonotype turned up a few times. The chain has TRBV2 and TRBJ2-5; TRBD2 might be the D (6 bases). The germline V and J ends were trimmed by 7 bases and 4 bases, with 13 bases remaining between them. CDR1 and CDR2 from the germline V gene are SNHLY and FYNNEI. This CDR3 has 13 amino acids. CDR3: CASNTLARETQYF. The CDR3 DNA follows: TGTGCCAGCAACACTCTAGCGCGAGAGACCCAGTACTTC.

This clonotype has more than one count but fewer than ten. The V call is TRBV7-9, the J call TRBJ1-2; D remains ambiguous. The CDR3 runs to 13 residues. V was pared by 5 bases and J by 5 bases, with 12 bases between. Germline V gives CDR1 SEHNR, CDR2 FQNEAQ (reference sequence). The CDR3 sequence is CASSLTELYGYTF. DNA of the CDR3: TGTGCCAGCAGCCTAACAGAACTTTATGGCTACACCTTC. The whole variable domain, filled in from reference TRBV7-9 and TRBJ1-2, reads DTGVSQNPRHKITKRGQNVTFRCDPISEHNRLYWYRQTLGQGPEFLTYFQNEAQLEKSRLLSDRFSAERPKGSFSTLEIQRTEQGDSAMYLCASSLTELYGYTFGSGTRLTVV.

This clonotype was observed a few times. The chain couples TRBV6-2 or TRBV6-3 to TRBJ2-6; perhaps TRBD2 as D (5 bases). This CDR3 is built from 14 residues. The V gene lost 6 bases and the J gene lost 0 bases, with 6 bases spanning the gap. Germline values: CDR1 MNHEY, CDR2 SVGEGT. CDR3: CASRRASGANVLTF. CDR3 coding DNA: TGTGCCAGCAGGAGGGCCTCTGGGGCCAACGTCCTGACTTTC.

V usage is TRBV19 and J usage is TRBJ1-1; D gene uncertain. The CDR3 sequence is 13 residues long. V lost 6 bases and J 1 base, leaving 9 bases between the germline ends. The V gene's germline CDR1 is LNHDA and CDR2 SQIVND (reference sequence). The chain's CDR3 is CASSTATNTEAFF. The CDR3 coding sequence is TGTGCCAGTAGCACGGCCACGAACACTGAAGCTTTCTTT.

This clonotype is termed medium-sized. This chain connects TRBV6-2 or TRBV6-3 to TRBJ1-4, with D tentatively TRBD1 (6 bases). This CDR3 has 15 amino acids. V was pared by 2 bases and J by 7 bases, with 14 bases between. Germline V gene data show CDR1 as MNHEY and CDR2 as SVGEGT. The CDR3 DNA follows: TGTGCCAGCAGTTACGCGGGGGCATCAAGTGAAAAACTGTTTTTT. Residues: CASSYAGASSEKLFF.

V and J are TRBV5-1 and TRBJ2-5, with D possibly TRBD1 on 6 matching bases. Trimming left V 1 base short and J 3 bases short, with 13 bases between. Germline V lookup: CDR1 SGHRS, CDR2 YFSETQ. The CDR3 runs to 15 residues. The CDR3 bases are TGCGCCAGCAGCTTGAGGGGGACGAATAAAGAGACCCAGTACTTC. Translated: CASSLRGTNKETQYF.

The chain is built from TRBV5-1 and TRBJ2-3; maybe TRBD2 (5 bases). Trimming took off 0 bases at V and 1 base at J, with 9 bases between the two ends. This CDR3 has 15 amino acids. The V gene's germline CDR1 is SGHRS and CDR2 YFSETQ. CDR3 sequence reads: CASSLAGDGTDTQYF. The CDR3 DNA follows: TGCGCCAGCAGCTTGGCCGGGGATGGCACAGATACGCAGTATTTT.

The gene calls are TRBV7-2 and TRBJ2-3, with a possible D match to TRBD2 (5 bases). This CDR3 region has 17 residues. Trimming removed 5 bases from V and 1 base from J, with 19 bases in between. Germline values: CDR1 SGHTA, CDR2 FQGNSA. The CDR3 region has the DNA TGTGCCAGCAGCCCTCTCGGGGTGGCCTCGGGCACAGATACGCAGTATTTT. Protein product: CASSPLGVASGTDTQYF.

This sequence joins TRBV6-1 and TRBJ1-5, with D hard to call. V was clipped by 0 bases and J by 7 bases, with 10 bases between them. Per the germline V gene, CDR1 is MNHNS and CDR2 is SASEGT. The CDR3 has 14 amino acids. This chain's CDR3 is CASSEAQKGQPQHF. For the CDR3, the DNA is TGTGCCAGCAGTGAAGCGCAAAAGGGACAGCCCCAGCATTTT.

The V call is TRBV5-4, the J call TRBJ1-2, with D hard to call. Germline V gene sequence: CDR1 SGHNT, CDR2 YYREEE (reference sequence). This CDR3 has 11 amino acids. V was shortened by 0 bases and J by 5 bases, with 2 bases between the two germline ends. CDR3 bases: TGTGCCAGCAGCTTGGGGTATGGCTACACCTTC. It specifies CASSLGYGYTF.

This rearrangement joins TRBV7-8 to TRBJ2-2, with D tentatively TRBD1 (6 bases). CDR1 and CDR2 (germline): SGHVS, FQNEAQ. Trimming left V 5 bases short and J 4 bases short, with 8 bases between. There are 13 residues in the CDR3. This chain's CDR3 is CASSRTVTGELFF. The CDR3 DNA sequence: TGTGCCAGCAGCCGGACAGTCACCGGGGAGCTGTTTTTT.

This clonotype was recorded a few times. This sequence joins TRBV19 and TRBJ1-1; TRBD1 is a possible D gene (5 bases). Germline V gene sequence: CDR1 LNHDA, CDR2 SQIVND (reference sequence). V was trimmed by 4 bases and J by 0 bases, leaving 9 bases between them. The CDR3 consists of 14 residues. This CDR3 reads CASSTTRVNTEAFF. The CDR3 DNA reads TGTGCCAGTAGTACGACCAGGGTGAACACTGAAGCTTTCTTT.

This clonotype is judged medium-sized. The chain links TRBV6-1 to TRBJ1-6, with 7 nucleotides matching TRBD1. CDR1 is MNHNS, CDR2 SASEGT, per germline. The CDR3 has 14 amino acids. Unmatched junction bases numbered 5, after V lost 4 bases and J lost 8 bases. This CDR3 reads CASSARGPDSPLHF. DNA of the CDR3: TGTGCCAGCAGTGCGAGGGGGCCTGATTCACCCCTCCACTTT.

This chain joins TRBV28 and TRBJ1-4; 8 bases agree with TRBD1. This CDR3 has 15 amino acids. CDR1 is MDHEN, CDR2 SYDVKM, per germline. Trimming took 1 base from V and 5 from J; bases not matched to a gene: 3. In nucleotides, the CDR3 is TGTGCCAGCAGTTTATCAGGGGGCGCGAATGAAAAACTGTTTTTT. Its translation: CASSLSGGANEKLFF.

The chain combines TRBV12-3 or TRBV12-4 with TRBJ2-6; 14 bases map to TRBD2. Trimming cost V 2 bases and J 0 bases; bases outside gene matches: 6. The CDR3 runs 20 residues. DNA for the CDR3: TGTGCCAGCAGTTTACGGACTAGCGGGAGGACTAGCTCTGGGGCCAACGTCCTGACTTTC. Translating gives CASSLRTSGRTSSGANVLTF.

This clonotype occurred a few times. The chain carries TRBV11-2 and TRBJ2-7; D remains unclear. Trimming shortened V by 0 bases and J by 5 bases, and 11 bases separated the two germline ends. Germline V gene lookup returns CDR1 SGHAT and CDR2 FQNNGV. The CDR3 sequence is 14 residues long. CDR3 amino acids: CASSLDSASDEQYF. As DNA, the CDR3 is TGTGCCAGCAGCTTAGATTCTGCGTCCGACGAGCAGTACTTC. Full variable domain (missing parts from reference TRBV11-2 and TRBJ2-7): EAGVAQSPRYKIIEKRQSVAFWCNPISGHATLYWYQQILGQGPKLLIQFQNNGVVDDSQLPKDRFSAERLKGVDSTLKIQPAKLEDSAVYLCASSLDSASDEQYFGPGTRLTVT.

The chain has TRBV10-3 and TRBJ1-1, with a possible D match to TRBD1 (5 bases). Trimming left V 5 bases short and J 8 bases short, with 12 bases between. Germline lookup yields CDR1 ENHRY and CDR2 SYGVKD. The CDR3 length is 12 residues. The chain's CDR3 is CAISRVDREAFF. CDR3 DNA: TGTGCCATCAGTAGGGTAGACAGAGAAGCTTTCTTT.

A few counts support this clonotype. The chain uses TRBV5-8 and TRBJ2-5, with D tentatively TRBD1 (5 bases). V was shortened by 4 bases and J by 5 bases, with 18 bases between the two germline ends. Germline CDR1 is SGHTS and CDR2 is YDEGEE. This CDR3 has 15 residues. This CDR3 reads CASSLIGAGYETQYF. CDR3 nucleotide sequence: TGTGCCAGCAGCCTTATAGGGGCAGGGTACGAGACCCAGTACTTC.

This clonotype was detected only a few times. The V gene is TRBV6-1, the J gene TRBJ1-5; D remains ambiguous. Between the trimmed V and J ends, which lost 3 bases and 1 base, there was a span of 13 bases. Per germline, CDR1 MNHNS and CDR2 SASEGT. The CDR3 loop spans 16 amino acids. CDR3 loop: CASSEGRFRSNQPQHF. The CDR3 region has the DNA TGTGCCAGCAGTGAGGGAAGGTTTCGGAGCAATCAGCCCCAGCATTTT.

The chain carries TRBV20-1 and TRBJ2-7, with D possibly TRBD2 on 6 matching bases. This CDR3 has 13 residues. V lost 3 bases and J lost 0, with 9 bases in between. Germline CDR1 DFQATT, CDR2 SNEGSKA (reference sequence). CDR3 in DNA: TGCAGTGCTAGCGGGGGACCCTCCTACGAGCAGTACTTC. Translation: CSASGGPSYEQYF.

This clonotype was detected a few times. The rearrangement links TRBV21-1 to TRBJ1-2. TRBV21-1 is a documented pseudogene. CDR3 length: 10 amino acids. CDR3 DNA: TGTGCCAGCCTCCAGTTAGGCTACACCTTC. Residues: CASLQLGYTF.

Details on this clonotype: Just one base apart from a much larger clone, this may be a read error. The conserved closing phenylalanine or tryptophan is absent in this CDR3, likely reflecting a read error. The chain employs TRBV20-1 and TRBJ2-4; a weak D match, TRBD1 (6 bases). The V end lost 4 bases, the J end lost 2 bases, and 15 bases lay between the germline ends. The germline V gene has CDR1 DFQATT and CDR2 SNEGSKA (reference sequence). The CDR3 runs to 15 residues. The CDR3 sequence is CSAINREWSKNIQYL. CDR3 in DNA: TGCAGTGCTATCAACAGGGAATGGTCCAAAAACATTCAGTACCTC.

V and J are TRBV28 and TRBJ1-2; D uncertain. CDR3 length: 17 amino acids. Trimming took 2 bases from V and 6 from J, leaving 22 bases between them. Germline V gene sequence: CDR1 MDHEN, CDR2 SYDVKM. CDR3 DNA sequence: TGTGCCAGCAGTTTACGTCAACAAGCCGCCCTCGGGGATGGCTACACCTTC. This sequence encodes CASSLRQQAALGDGYTF.

This clonotype was observed a handful of times. This chain joins TRBV30 and TRBJ1-5, with D unclear. There are 14 residues in the CDR3. Between the trimmed V and J ends, which lost 2 bases and 2 bases, there was a span of 10 bases. The germline V gene has CDR1 GTSNPN and CDR2 SVGIG (reference sequence). The CDR3 DNA reads TGTGCCTGGAGTAGCGTGTCCGGCAATCAGCCCCAGCATTTT. It codes for CAWSSVSGNQPQHF.

This clonotype is labeled as large (0.1 to 1%). This rearrangement joins TRBV19 to TRBJ1-1; 7 nucleotides match TRBD1. Per germline, CDR1 LNHDA and CDR2 SQIVND (reference sequence). The CDR3 runs 16 residues. J gave up 1 base and V 3 bases, and 8 bases lay outside the gene matches. In nucleotides, the CDR3 is TGTGCCAGTAGTATCCCGACAGGGCGTAAGAACACTGAAGCTTTCTTT. It codes for CASSIPTGRKNTEAFF.

The rearrangement uses TRBV10-2 and TRBJ1-6; TRBD1 aligns across 9 bases. This CDR3 is built from 14 residues. CDR1 is WSHSY, CDR2 SAAADI, per germline. J gave up 7 bases and V 9 bases, and 7 bases lay outside the gene matches. The CDR3 is CASKQGARNSPLHF. The CDR3 DNA reads TGCGCCAGTAAACAGGGGGCGCGGAATTCACCCCTCCACTTT.

The chain links TRBV11-2 to TRBJ1-1; 11 bases align to TRBD1. Germline V CDR1 and CDR2: SGHAT, FQNNGV. With V trimmed by 5 bases and J by 4 bases, 12 bases remained unmatched. The CDR3 runs 17 residues. In nucleotides, the CDR3 is TGTGCCAGCAGCGGAAGGACAGGGGGCCGGCGGGCCACTGAAGCTTTCTTT. Translation: CASSGRTGGRRATEAFF.

The gene calls are TRBV12-3 or TRBV12-4 and TRBJ1-1; D not certain. The CDR3 consists of 12 residues. V lost 3 bases to trimming and J lost 3 bases, with 5 bases between them. The CDR3 DNA is TGTGCCAGCAGTTTGAGAGACACTGAAGCTTTCTTT. Protein sequence: CASSLRDTEAFF.

The chain recombines TRBV20-1 with TRBJ2-7; TRBD2 matches at 8 bases. The CDR3 runs 13 residues. Germline V CDR1 and CDR2: DFQATT, SNEGSKA (reference sequence). The V segment lost 3 bases and the J segment 6 bases; nucleotides outside the gene matches: 7. The CDR3 loop reads CSASGLALSEQYF. Written as DNA, the CDR3 is TGCAGTGCTAGCGGACTAGCCTTGAGCGAGCAGTACTTC.

This clonotype has just a few counts. The chain employs TRBV6-5 and TRBJ1-5, with D unclear. CDR3 size: 13 residues. V lost 3 bases and J lost 1, with 4 bases in between. The germline CDR1 and CDR2 sequences are MNHEY and SVGAGI. For the CDR3, the DNA is TGTGCCAGCAGTTATGAGAGCAATCAGCCCCAGCATTTT. Translating gives CASSYESNQPQHF.